This TCR beta chain is from a study of shared clonotypes between healthy human individuals. Assay used: immunoSEQ multiplex PCR; TCRdb lists only in-frame clones, some missing. Of around 1.6 million clones listed, 95% to 99% are singletons. Looked up from germline, CDR1 is MDHEN and CDR2 is SYDVKM. This CDR3 is 15 amino acids long. The J segment lost 3 bases and the V segment lost 6 bases, leaving 6 bases of the junction unmatched. Whole-study findings and limits: Estimated richness was generally greater in naive than memory subsets.

Comments on this clone: Its target is unknown.

The sequencing sample was made of naive CD4+ T cells sorted from blood. Regarding subset: CD45RA+ positively selected. The clonotype originates from a man aged 30-40 years in good health. The J gene is TRBJ1-5, the V gene TRBV28; 9 bases fit TRBD1. CDR3 sequence: CASRNTGGPNQPQHF. The CDR3 nucleotides read TGTGCCAGCAGAAACACAGGGGGCCCCAATCAGCCCCAGCATTTT.